Listed below are T cell receptor beta chains from one sample, sequenced in a study of tumor and adjacent non-tumor tissue in lung cancer. TCRdb passed the multiplex PCR reads through MiXCR, listing each CDR3 protein once. The sample includes about 70,000 distinct CDR3 sequences, less than 80% of them seen just once. Input material: lung tumor tissue. These TCRs come from a man in his sixties with non-small cell lung cancer. CDR3s include the opening cysteine and the closing phenylalanine or tryptophan. A D gene is named only where the DNA matches it firmly. Part of the rows lack a size; the others show once, few, many or a class for expanded clones.

V gene: TRBV20-1
clone size: -
J gene: TRBJ1-2
D gene: TRBD1
CDR3 protein: CSTSTGVNYGYTF
CDR3 DNA: TGCAGTACTAGTACAGGGGTTAACTATGGCTACACCTTC

V gene: TRBV5-5
clone size: -
J gene: TRBJ2-2
D gene: -
CDR3 protein: CASISIAPNTGELFF
CDR3 DNA: TGTGCCAGCATCTCCATAGCGCCGAACACAGGGGAGCTGTTTTTT

V gene: TRBV5-1
clone size: many
J gene: TRBJ2-4
D gene: TRBD1
CDR3 protein: CASSSGTGGNIQYF
CDR3 DNA: TGCGCCAGCAGCTCTGGGACAGGGGGAAACATTCAGTACTTC

V gene: TRBV28
clone size: few
J gene: TRBJ1-1
D gene: TRBD1
CDR3 protein: CASSFPPGRTGGDEAFF
CDR3 DNA: TGTGCCAGCAGTTTCCCCCCGGGCCGGACAGGGGGGGATGAAGCTTTCTTT

V gene: TRBV12-3/TRBV12-4
clone size: few
J gene: TRBJ2-1
D gene: -
CDR3 protein: CASSLNYNEQFF
CDR3 DNA: TGTGCCAGCAGTTTAAACTACAATGAGCAGTTCTTC

V gene: TRBV11-3
clone size: -
J gene: TRBJ2-2
D gene: -
CDR3 protein: CASSYTNGTGEIFF
CDR3 DNA: TGTGCCAGCAGCTATACTAATGGCACCGGGGAGATATTTTTT

V gene: TRBV29-1
clone size: -
J gene: TRBJ2-2
D gene: -
CDR3 protein: CNVPAGRGELFF
CDR3 DNA: TGCAACGTTCCCGCAGGGCGCGGGGAGCTGTTTTTT

V gene: TRBV5-5
clone size: -
J gene: TRBJ1-1
D gene: TRBD1
CDR3 protein: CASSATGRGAEAFF
CDR3 DNA: TGTGCCAGCAGCGCGACAGGGAGGGGTGCTGAAGCTTTCTTT

V gene: TRBV11-3
clone size: -
J gene: TRBJ2-3
D gene: -
CDR3 protein: CASSPGLPDTTDTQYF
CDR3 DNA: TGTGCCAGCAGCCCCGGGCTACCAGATACAACAGATACGCAGTATTTT

V gene: TRBV6-5
clone size: -
J gene: TRBJ2-1
D gene: -
CDR3 protein: CASSFGQGTLNEQLF
CDR3 DNA: -

V gene: TRBV20-1
clone size: -
J gene: TRBJ1-5
D gene: -
CDR3 protein: CSAEITLRSNQPQHF
CDR3 DNA: TGCAGTGCGGAAATTACCCTCCGAAGTAATCAGCCCCAGCATTTT

V gene: TRBV6-5
clone size: once
J gene: TRBJ1-5
D gene: TRBD1
CDR3 protein: CASSHGQGGNQPKHF
CDR3 DNA: TGTGCCAGCAGTCACGGACAGGGAGGCAATCAGCCCAAGCATTTT

V gene: TRBV6-5
clone size: -
J gene: TRBJ2-7
D gene: -
CDR3 protein: CASSLTGLGKQYF
CDR3 DNA: TGTGCCAGTAGTTTAACAGGGTTGGGCAAGCAGTACTTC

V gene: TRBV6-1
clone size: -
J gene: TRBJ1-5
D gene: -
CDR3 protein: CASSKLGIQTLSNQPQHF
CDR3 DNA: TGTGCCAGCAGTAAATTGGGAATTCAAACCCTTAGCAATCAGCCCCAACATTTT

V gene: TRBV5-1
clone size: many
J gene: TRBJ2-1
D gene: -
CDR3 protein: CASSLIREPFHEQFF
CDR3 DNA: TGCGCCAGCAGCTTGATTCGGGAGCCTTTCCATGAGCAGTTCTTC

V gene: TRBV6-1
clone size: medium-sized
J gene: TRBJ1-6
D gene: -
CDR3 protein: CASTQTRLDNSPLHF
CDR3 DNA: TGTGCCAGCACCCAAACCAGATTAGATAATTCACCCCTCCACTTT

V gene: TRBV6-5
clone size: -
J gene: TRBJ2-7
D gene: -
CDR3 protein: CASSYSQVNYKQYF
CDR3 DNA: TGTGCCAGCAGTTACTCCCAGGTGAACTACAAGCAGTATTTC

V gene: TRBV10-3
clone size: few
J gene: TRBJ1-1
D gene: -
CDR3 protein: CEIRSDMKTEALF
CDR3 DNA: TGTGAAATCAGATCAGACATGAAAACTGAAGCTTTATTT

V gene: TRBV29-1
clone size: -
J gene: TRBJ2-6
D gene: -
CDR3 protein: CSVAPSGADVMTF
CDR3 DNA: TGCAGCGTTGCCCCCTCTGGGGCCGACGTCATGACTTTC

V gene: TRBV12-3/TRBV12-4
clone size: -
J gene: TRBJ1-5
D gene: TRBD1
CDR3 protein: CATSPTGSNQPQHF
CDR3 DNA: TGTGCCACGAGTCCGACAGGGAGCAATCAGCCCCAGCATTTT

V gene: TRBV12-3/TRBV12-4
clone size: -
J gene: TRBJ2-7
D gene: -
CDR3 protein: CARSPELNYEQYF
CDR3 DNA: TGTGCCAGAAGCCCGGAACTGAACTATGAGCAGTACTTC

V gene: TRBV28
clone size: -
J gene: TRBJ2-7
D gene: -
CDR3 protein: CASRGPIDPYEQYF
CDR3 DNA: TGTGCCAGCAGGGGACCTATTGACCCCTACGAGCAGTACTTC

V gene: TRBV20-1
clone size: -
J gene: TRBJ2-2
D gene: -
CDR3 protein: CSARDPVVGDGELFF
CDR3 DNA: TGCAGTGCTAGAGATCCGGTAGTTGGAGACGGGGAACTGTTTTTT

V gene: TRBV20-1
clone size: -
J gene: TRBJ2-3
D gene: -
CDR3 protein: CSARVTGSADTQYF
CDR3 DNA: TGCAGTGCTCGTGTAACGGGGAGCGCAGATACGCAGTATTTT

V gene: TRBV20-1
clone size: -
J gene: TRBJ2-7
D gene: -
CDR3 protein: CSGVWKGGRNEQYF
CDR3 DNA: TGCAGTGGAGTTTGGAAAGGGGGAAGGAACGAACAGTACTTC

V gene: TRBV11-3
clone size: many
J gene: TRBJ2-1
D gene: TRBD2
CDR3 protein: CASSPTGTSGRQFF
CDR3 DNA: TGTGCCAGCAGCCCGACCGGGACTAGCGGGAGGCAGTTCTTC

V gene: TRBV6-5
clone size: -
J gene: TRBJ1-2
D gene: -
CDR3 protein: CASSREGYGYTF
CDR3 DNA: TGCGCCAGCAGCCGCGAAGGCTATGGCTACACCTTC

V gene: TRBV7-8
clone size: few
J gene: TRBJ2-1
D gene: TRBD2
CDR3 protein: CASSTRTSGSSYNEQFF
CDR3 DNA: TGTGCCAGCAGCACGCGGACTAGCGGGAGCTCCTACAATGAGCAGTTCTTC

V gene: TRBV28
clone size: -
J gene: TRBJ1-5
D gene: TRBD1
CDR3 protein: CASIRKQGIANQPQHF
CDR3 DNA: TGTGCCAGCATACGCAAACAGGGGATTGCCAATCAGCCACAGCATTTT

V gene: TRBV29-1
clone size: -
J gene: TRBJ2-3
D gene: TRBD2
CDR3 protein: CSVMALAGVGDTQYF
CDR3 DNA: TGCAGCGTCATGGCGCTAGCGGGAGTAGGAGATACGCAGTATTTT

V gene: TRBV6-1
clone size: -
J gene: TRBJ1-5
D gene: -
CDR3 protein: CTSSESTGQPPQHF
CDR3 DNA: TGTACCAGCAGTGAAAGTACAGGGCAGCCGCCCCAGCATTTT

V gene: TRBV11-2
clone size: -
J gene: TRBJ1-1
D gene: -
CDR3 protein: CASSLDMGARGAEAFF
CDR3 DNA: TGTGCCAGCAGCTTAGATATGGGGGCGAGGGGTGCTGAAGCTTTCTTT

V gene: TRBV6-6
clone size: many
J gene: TRBJ2-5
D gene: -
CDR3 protein: CASSWGDRETQYF
CDR3 DNA: TGTGCCAGCAGTTGGGGGGACCGAGAGACCCAGTACTTC

V gene: TRBV24-1
clone size: -
J gene: TRBJ2-1
D gene: -
CDR3 protein: CATNDGPYNEQFF
CDR3 DNA: TGTGCCACCAATGACGGACCTTACAATGAGCAGTTCTTC